This T cell receptor (beta chain) was documented in a study of cytomegalovirus exposure and HLA in healthy donors. Regarding the study as a whole: In an earlier analysis, productive rearrangement rates for most beta V segments clustered near 90% or 30%. Some V segments, TRBV6-2 and TRBV6-3 among them, were indistinguishable and were therefore excluded.

J lost 5 bases, V lost 1 base, and 9 bases had no gene match. The germline gives CDR1 SGHVS, CDR2 FQNEAQ. The CDR3 length is 16 residues. The table lists this clone with a count of one. The antigen remains undetermined. PCR employed 60 Vbeta and 13 Jbeta primers. The assay was immunoSEQ multiplex PCR, and TCRdb's table has in-frame clones only and misses some. This sample has under 150,000 clones, with about 82% found just once. What was sequenced was PBMCs. J is TRBJ1-2 and V is TRBV7-8, with 8 bases identical to TRBD1. This TCR was recovered from a man aged 25 to 40 in good health and CMV-seronegative. The CDR3 sequence: CASSLGAGGDRYGYTF. CDR3 coding DNA: TGTGCCAGCAGCTTAGGTGCAGGGGGCGATCGGTATGGCTACACCTTC.